The 13 T cell receptor beta chains below come from one sample, sequenced in a study of T cell responses to AZD1222 COVID-19 vaccine. Libraries were prepared by immunoSEQ multiplex PCR; TCRdb keeps only in-frame clonotypes and omits some of them. The data show approximately 150,000 clones, around 89% seen once. Sample: peripheral blood, taken 28 days after the second AZD1222 dose. These receptor sequences come from an adult who received the AZD1222 COVID-19 vaccine.

The chain links TRBV20-1 to TRBJ1-5; 7 bases are a match to TRBD1. This CDR3 region has 14 residues. The V and J ends lost 3 bases and 7 bases, in that order; junction bases with no gene match: 9. CDR1 DFQATT and CDR2 SNEGSKA come from the germline V gene (reference sequence). The CDR3 DNA reads as TGCAGTGCTAGTGCTTCAGGGGGTAGGCAGCCCCAGCATTTT. Residues: CSASASGGRQPQHF.

In its sample, this clone was seen a few times. This sequence joins TRBV5-1 and TRBJ1-2; D is unresolved. The CDR3 runs 15 residues. V lost 0 bases and J lost 1, with 10 bases in between. From germline, CDR1 is SGHRS and CDR2 YFSETQ. CDR3 nucleotides: TGCGCCAGCAGCTTGGATGCCGGGGTTAACTATGGCTACACCTTC. Its protein product is CASSLDAGVNYGYTF.

The V and J genes are TRBV11-2 and TRBJ1-2, with D perhaps TRBD1 (5 bases). V gave up 6 bases and J gave up 4 bases, with 15 bases separating them. Germline V gene data show CDR1 as SGHAT and CDR2 as FQNNGV. The CDR3 runs to 14 residues. The CDR3: CASRSIRVPYGYTF. CDR3 bases: TGTGCCAGCAGATCGATCAGGGTCCCCTATGGCTACACCTTC.

CDR3: CASSLSLRDSFYEQYF. DNA for the CDR3: TGTGCCAGCAGTTTAAGCCTCCGCGACAGTTTTTACGAGCAGTACTTC. The chain is built from TRBV27 and TRBJ2-7; D perhaps matches TRBD1 (5 bases). CDR1 and CDR2 (germline): MNHEY, SMNVEV (reference sequence). The CDR3 consists of 16 residues. Trimming took off 2 bases at V and 4 bases at J, with 18 bases between the two ends.

The chain couples TRBV29-1 to TRBJ2-5; 7 nucleotides line up with TRBD1. The CDR3 is 13 amino acids. CDR1 and CDR2 (germline): SQVTM, ANQGSEA. The CDR3 region has the DNA TGCAGTGTGCTACAGGGGATGGGGGAGACCCAGTACTTC. Its protein product is CSVLQGMGETQYF.

On this clone itself: The sample contains more than one DNA sequence encoding this CDR3. CDR3 residues: CASSGQGRNSPLHF. CDR3 DNA: TGTGCCAGCAGCGGACAGGGTAGGAATTCACCCCTCCACTTT. The chain combines TRBV7-3 with TRBJ1-6; 8 bases align to TRBD1. In germline, CDR1 is SGHTA, CDR2 FQGTGA. The CDR3 spans 14 residues. Unmatched junction bases numbered 4, after V lost 5 bases and J lost 7 bases.

In this sample, this clone turned up once. V and J are TRBV19 and TRBJ1-1; weak D call: TRBD1 (5 bases). V was clipped by 8 bases and J by 8 bases, with 12 bases between them. This CDR3 has 11 residues. Germline values: CDR1 LNHDA, CDR2 SQIVND (reference sequence). CDR3: CASSRVEEAFF. CDR3 sequence (DNA): TGTGCCAGTTCCAGGGTTGAAGAAGCTTTCTTT.

The chain couples TRBV30 to TRBJ1-1; unclear D gene. The CDR3 loop spans 13 amino acids. Trimming removed 3 bases from V and 2 bases from J, with 10 bases in between. Germline V lookup: CDR1 GTSNPN, CDR2 SVGIG (reference sequence). The CDR3: CAWRLGRNTEAFF. In DNA, the CDR3 is TGTGCCTGGAGATTAGGGCGAAACACTGAAGCTTTCTTT.

V is TRBV4-3 and J is TRBJ1-5; D is unresolved. V gave up 1 base and J gave up 7 bases, with 8 bases separating them. The CDR3 has 13 residues. Germline V gives CDR1 LGHNA, CDR2 YSLEER. CDR3: CASSQVGEQPQHF. CDR3 in DNA: TGCGCCAGCAGCCAAGTCGGGGAACAGCCCCAGCATTTT.

The table lists this clone with a count of one. The CDR3 spells CASSLSGGIYNEQFF. The CDR3 DNA reads as TGTGCCAGCAGTCTGAGCGGGGGGATCTACAATGAGCAGTTCTTC. V and J are TRBV27 and TRBJ2-1, with TRBD2 identical over 9 bases. CDR3 size: 15 residues. Germline V lookup: CDR1 MNHEY, CDR2 SMNVEV (reference sequence). V shed 5 bases, J shed 3 bases, and the junction held 5 bases outside the gene matches.

The CDR3 loop reads CASSIGPGGGSTEAFF. In nucleotides, the CDR3 is TGTGCCAGTAGTATAGGCCCGGGCGGGGGATCCACTGAAGCTTTCTTT. The V and J genes are TRBV19 and TRBJ1-1, with TRBD1 as a possible D gene (5 bases). Germline values: CDR1 LNHDA, CDR2 SQIVND (reference sequence). Trimming pared 1 base from V and 4 bases from J, leaving 16 bases between. The CDR3 consists of 16 residues.

The chain joins TRBV11-2 to TRBJ2-3, with 10 bases matching TRBD2. V dropped 5 bases and J dropped 4; count of bases not matched to a gene: 6. The V gene's germline CDR1 is SGHAT and CDR2 FQNNGV. This CDR3 contains 15 residues. CDR3 loop: CASSKPGLASDTQYF. The CDR3 nucleotides are TGTGCCAGCAGCAAACCGGGACTAGCGTCAGATACGCAGTATTTT. The variable domain in full, completed from reference TRBV11-2 and TRBJ2-3, reads EAGVAQSPRYKIIEKRQSVAFWCNPISGHATLYWYQQILGQGPKLLIQFQNNGVVDDSQLPKDRFSAERLKGVDSTLKIQPAKLEDSAVYLCASSKPGLASDTQYFGPGTRLTVL.

The genes are TRBV6-5 and TRBJ2-7; D not resolved. The CDR3 extends over 13 amino acids. Trimming removed 2 bases from V and 3 bases from J, with 8 bases in between. CDR1 is MNHEY and CDR2 is SVGAGI in the germline V gene. The CDR3 loop reads CASSYNINYEQYF. The DNA of the CDR3 is TGTGCCAGCAGTTACAACATAAACTACGAGCAGTACTTC.